This T cell receptor (beta chain) was profiled in a study of T cell repertoires in cytomegalovirus infection. On the study more broadly: The authors used CMV epitopes that were HLA-C-restricted (recently identified) and HLA-B-restricted (well studied). CMV infection plus the matching HLA type was flagged by public TCR beta signatures.

For this clonotype: Its antigen is not identified.

TCRdb called the reads again in MiXCR, with one record for every CDR3 protein. The sample contains under 350,000 distinct CDR3 sequences, around 20% of which appear only once. Overall study results and limits: Clonotype analysis showed dominance of the ex vivo response by HLA-C-restricted CMV-specific TCR beta clonotypes.

The starting material was cultured PBMCs, obtained from culture after CMV antigen stimulation. The sequence came from a human donor in good health (CMV status not recorded). Some clones in this sample may be carry-over from other donors' samples.

As DNA, the CDR3 is TGTGCCAGCAGCCAGACAGGGACTCCCGCGACCCAGTACTTC. Translating gives CASSQTGTPATQYF. The chain couples TRBV28 to TRBJ2-5; D is perhaps TRBD1 (7 bases). Trimming took off 6 bases at V and 7 bases at J, with 18 bases between the two ends. Germline CDR1 reads MDHEN; CDR2 reads SYDVKM. There are 14 residues in the CDR3.